A single sample is the source of the 21 T cell receptor beta chains below, sequenced in a study of T cell responses to AZD1222 COVID-19 vaccine. Sequenced by immunoSEQ multiplex PCR; TCRdb stores in-frame clones only, minus some. The sample records over 110,000 clones, about 90% being singletons. Sequencing was performed on peripheral blood, taken 28 days after the second AZD1222 dose. The receptor set was obtained from an adult who received the AZD1222 COVID-19 vaccine.

CDR3 loop: CASSHARGGNTIYF. DNA for the CDR3: TGTGCCAGCAGCCACGCCAGGGGTGGAAACACCATATATTTT. V gene TRBV3-1 (or the pseudogene TRBV3-2) combines with J gene TRBJ1-3; D is possibly TRBD1 (6 bases). Trimming cost V 3 bases and J 3 bases, with 9 bases left between them. Germline V gives CDR1 LGHDT, CDR2 YNNKEL (reference sequence). The CDR3 is made up of 14 amino acids.

This clone was recorded only once. The J gene is TRBJ1-6, the V gene TRBV19; D is ambiguous. Germline CDR1 reads LNHDA; CDR2 reads SQIVND (reference sequence). The CDR3 runs to 15 residues. V lost 7 bases and J lost 3, with 13 bases in between. The CDR3 loop reads CASTDGRVYNSPLHF. As DNA, the CDR3 is TGTGCCAGTACCGACGGCCGAGTCTATAATTCACCCCTCCACTTT. Variable domain in full (rest from reference TRBV19 and TRBJ1-6): DGGITQSPKYLFRKEGQNVTLSCEQNLNHDAMYWYRQDPGQGLRLIYYSQIVNDFQKGDIAEGYSVSREKKESFPLTVTSAQKNPTAFYLCASTDGRVYNSPLHFGNGTRLTVT.

A few counts support this clone. This chain joins TRBV4-3 and TRBJ2-3; 11 nucleotides align to TRBD2. After removal of 0 bases from V and 4 bases from J, the junction contained 3 bases not matched to a gene. Germline V gene sequence: CDR1 LGHNA, CDR2 YSLEER. This CDR3 comprises 16 residues. The CDR3 region is CASSQDLAGGPDTQYF. The CDR3 DNA reads as TGCGCCAGCAGCCAAGATTTAGCGGGGGGGCCAGATACGCAGTATTTT.

V gene TRBV19 combines with J gene TRBJ1-5; a possible D gene is TRBD1 (5 bases). Germline CDR1 reads LNHDA; CDR2 reads SQIVND (reference sequence). V lost 4 bases and J 2 bases, leaving 12 bases between the germline ends. This CDR3 is 15 amino acids long. CDR3: CASSNGGIGNQPQHF. DNA of the CDR3: TGTGCCAGTAGTAACGGGGGGATAGGCAATCAGCCCCAGCATTTT.

The chain has TRBV5-5 and TRBJ2-7; D might be TRBD1 or TRBD2, each matching 5 bases. Germline-derived CDR1 and CDR2 are SGHKS and YYEKEE (reference sequence). V shed 5 bases and J shed 6 bases, with 18 bases lying between them. The CDR3 spans 14 residues. CDR3 DNA: TGTGCCAGCAGGCATCCCCAGGGACCTAGCGAGCAGTACTTC. Amino acid sequence: CASRHPQGPSEQYF. Full variable domain (outside the CDR3, taken from reference TRBV5-5 and TRBJ2-7): DAGVTQSPTHLIKTRGQQVTLRCSPISGHKSVSWYQQVLGQGPQFIFQYYEKEERGRGNFPDRFSARQFPNYSSELNVNALLLGDSALYLCASRHPQGPSEQYFGPGTRLTVT.

V gene TRBV4-2 combines with J gene TRBJ2-5; 9 bases align to TRBD2. The CDR3 has 15 residues. V was pared by 1 base and J by 2 bases, with 2 bases of the junction left unmatched. Germline CDR1 and CDR2: LGHNA and YNFKEQ. This CDR3 reads CASSQGGRDQETQYF. The CDR3 coding sequence is TGTGCCAGCAGCCAAGGCGGGAGGGATCAAGAGACCCAGTACTTC.

The chain combines TRBV10-1 with TRBJ1-1; D remains ambiguous. The CDR3 is 14 amino acids. V was pared by 0 bases and J by 1 base, with 6 bases between. Germline V CDR1 and CDR2: WNHNN, SYGVQD (reference sequence). The CDR3 DNA reads TGCGCCAGCAGTGAGTCCGGACCGAACACTGAAGCTTTCTTT. Translation gives CASSESGPNTEAFF.

This chain connects TRBV6-1 to TRBJ2-6; D is undetermined. Germline V lookup: CDR1 MNHNS, CDR2 SASEGT. V gave up 1 base and J gave up 4 bases, with 5 bases separating them. The CDR3 runs to 14 residues. The CDR3 DNA reads as TGTGCCAGCAGTGAAGGGGTAGGGGCCAACGTCCTGACTTTC. Its translation: CASSEGVGANVLTF.

The chain links TRBV2 to TRBJ1-2, with 8 bases aligning to TRBD1. Trimming removed 8 bases from V and 4 bases from J; junction bases left unmatched: 6. Germline V lookup: CDR1 SNHLY, CDR2 FYNNEI. This CDR3 has 13 residues. The CDR3, as DNA: TGTGCCAGCCAGGACAGGGCTTTCTATGGCTACACCTTC. Translated: CASQDRAFYGYTF.

The chain has TRBV7-6 and TRBJ1-6; 7 bases are shared with TRBD1. This CDR3 comprises 16 residues. Trimming removed 1 base from V and 3 bases from J; junction bases left unmatched: 3. The germline CDR1 and CDR2 sequences are SGHVS and FNYEAQ. The CDR3 is CASSLDPGGYNSPLHF. Written as DNA, the CDR3 is TGTGCCAGCAGCTTAGACCCAGGGGGCTATAATTCACCCCTCCACTTT.

The V and J genes are TRBV28 and TRBJ1-2; 9 bases are shared with TRBD1. With 4 bases clipped from V and 4 bases from J, the junction kept 16 bases outside the gene matches. This CDR3 region has 18 residues. Germline CDR1 is MDHEN and CDR2 is SYDVKM. CDR3 sequence (DNA): TGTGCCAGCAGTTCCTCCCGACAGGGGGACCAAATAGGCTATGGCTACACCTTC. It is translated as CASSSSRQGDQIGYGYTF.

The rearrangement links TRBV28 to TRBJ1-1; 8 positions match TRBD1. Trimming at V came to 4 bases and at J to 2 bases, leaving 9 bases not matched to a gene. The CDR3 spans 16 residues. CDR1 is MDHEN and CDR2 is SYDVKM in the germline V gene. CDR3 loop: CASSYRGGILNTEAFF. The CDR3 nucleotides read TGTGCCAGCAGTTACAGGGGGGGAATTCTTAACACTGAAGCTTTCTTT.

The chain employs TRBV18 and TRBJ2-3; D may match TRBD1 or TRBD2 (5 bases each). This CDR3 spans 15 amino acids. CDR1 is KGHSH, CDR2 LQKENI, per germline. Trimming left V 6 bases short and J 0 bases short, with 13 bases between. Here the CDR3 reads CASSPVGTSTDTQYF. The CDR3 nucleotides are TGTGCCAGCTCTCCTGTGGGGACGAGCACAGATACGCAGTATTTT.

The chain combines TRBV4-3 with TRBJ2-2, with 8 bases lining up with TRBD2. CDR3 length: 17 amino acids. Looked up from germline, CDR1 is LGHNA and CDR2 is YSLEER. The ends lost 0 bases at V and 4 bases at J; junction bases unmatched: 7. The CDR3, as DNA: TGCGCCAGCAGCCAAGAGTCGGGGGGGCTGGGCACCGGGGAGCTGTTTTTT. The encoded protein is CASSQESGGLGTGELFF.

V usage is TRBV7-9 and J usage is TRBJ2-4; TRBD2 matches at 7 bases. This CDR3 has 16 amino acids. The V segment lost 4 bases and the J segment 3 bases; nucleotides outside the gene matches: 9. Per the germline V gene, CDR1 is SEHNR and CDR2 is FQNEAQ (reference sequence). This chain's CDR3 is CASSSGRQGVKNIQYF. The CDR3 bases are TGTGCCAGCAGCTCCGGGAGGCAGGGAGTCAAAAACATTCAGTACTTC.

This sequence joins TRBV20-1 and TRBJ1-2; D is perhaps TRBD1 (5 bases). The CDR3 consists of 12 residues. Germline V gives CDR1 DFQATT, CDR2 SNEGSKA (reference sequence). Deletions cut 3 bases from V and 7 bases from J, with 12 bases between. The CDR3 nucleotides are TGCAGTGCTAGTGTTGGGGGGAGTGGCTACACCTTC. This translates into CSASVGGSGYTF.

The sample holds a few counts of this clone. The V and J genes are TRBV9 and TRBJ1-2; tentatively, D is TRBD1 (5 bases). V was pared by 0 bases and J by 1 base, with 13 bases between. Per the germline V gene, CDR1 is SGDLS and CDR2 is YYNGEE. This CDR3 is 16 amino acids long. The CDR3 protein is CASSVGRDGGNYGYTF. The DNA for the CDR3 is TGTGCCAGCAGCGTAGGCAGGGATGGAGGTAACTATGGCTACACCTTC.

The V call is TRBV7-9, the J call TRBJ1-2, with 8 bases that match TRBD1. This CDR3 is 15 amino acids long. V lost 1 base and J lost 5; bases outside the gene matches: 6. Germline V CDR1 and CDR2: SEHNR, FQNEAQ (reference sequence). CDR3 in amino acids: CASSLVGTGAYGYTF. For the CDR3, the DNA is TGTGCCAGCAGCTTAGTAGGGACAGGCGCTTATGGCTACACCTTC.

This clone was seen only once. The CDR3 bases are TGTGCCATCAGCGCCGGACAGGGGGCGCAGTCCAACTATGGCTACACCTTC. Its translation: CAISAGQGAQSNYGYTF. The V and J genes are TRBV10-3 and TRBJ1-2, with 11 nucleotides matching TRBD1. The CDR3 runs to 17 residues. The V gene's germline CDR1 is ENHRY and CDR2 SYGVKD. The junction had 11 bases not matched to a gene; V was cut back by 6 bases and J by 2 bases.

The rearrangement links TRBV4-1 to TRBJ1-5; no clear D gene. The CDR3 has 15 amino acids. V was shortened by 4 bases and J by 1 base, with 11 bases between the two germline ends. The V gene's germline CDR1 is MGHRA and CDR2 YSYEKL. As DNA, the CDR3 is TGCGCCAGCAGCCTAAGCCCACAGAGCAATCAGCCCCAGCATTTT. This translates into CASSLSPQSNQPQHF.

This chain uses TRBV28 with TRBJ1-1; D is perhaps TRBD1 (6 bases). Germline V lookup: CDR1 MDHEN, CDR2 SYDVKM. CDR3 length: 15 residues. With 6 bases removed from V and 1 base from J, the gap between germline ends came to 15 bases. CDR3 amino acids: CASSPTQGRNTEAFF. The CDR3 DNA sequence: TGTGCCAGCAGCCCGACGCAGGGGAGGAACACTGAAGCTTTCTTT.